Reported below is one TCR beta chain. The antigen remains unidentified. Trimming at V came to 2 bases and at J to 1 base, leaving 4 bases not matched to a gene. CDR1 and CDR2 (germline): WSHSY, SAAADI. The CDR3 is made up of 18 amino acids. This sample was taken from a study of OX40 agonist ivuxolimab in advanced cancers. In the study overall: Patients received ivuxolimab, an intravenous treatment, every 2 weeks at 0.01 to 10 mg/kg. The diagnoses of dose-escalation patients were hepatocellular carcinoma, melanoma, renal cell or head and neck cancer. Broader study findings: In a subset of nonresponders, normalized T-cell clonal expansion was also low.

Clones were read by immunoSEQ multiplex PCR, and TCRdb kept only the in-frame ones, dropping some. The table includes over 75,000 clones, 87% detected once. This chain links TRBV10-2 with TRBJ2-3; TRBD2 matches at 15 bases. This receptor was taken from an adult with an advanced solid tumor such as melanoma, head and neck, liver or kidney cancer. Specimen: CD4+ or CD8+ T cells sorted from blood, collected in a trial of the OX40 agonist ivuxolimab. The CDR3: CASSEGTSGRYRTDTQYF. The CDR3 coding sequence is TGCGCCAGCAGTGAGGGGACTAGCGGGAGGTACCGCACAGATACGCAGTATTTT.